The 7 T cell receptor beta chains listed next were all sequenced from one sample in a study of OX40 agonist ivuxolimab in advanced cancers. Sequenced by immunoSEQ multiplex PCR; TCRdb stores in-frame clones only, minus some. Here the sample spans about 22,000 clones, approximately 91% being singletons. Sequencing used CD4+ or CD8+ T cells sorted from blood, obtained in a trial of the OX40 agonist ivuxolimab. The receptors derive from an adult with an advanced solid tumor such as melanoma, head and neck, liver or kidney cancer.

The CDR3, as DNA: TGTGCCAGCAGCTCAAAGGCGGCTAGCTCCGAGCAGTACTTC. The encoded protein is CASSSKAASSEQYF. This sequence joins TRBV11-3 and TRBJ2-7, with D possibly TRBD2 on 5 matching bases. The CDR3 contains 14 residues. V dropped 4 bases and J dropped 6 bases, with 16 bases sitting between them. Germline CDR1 is SGHNT and CDR2 is YENEEA.

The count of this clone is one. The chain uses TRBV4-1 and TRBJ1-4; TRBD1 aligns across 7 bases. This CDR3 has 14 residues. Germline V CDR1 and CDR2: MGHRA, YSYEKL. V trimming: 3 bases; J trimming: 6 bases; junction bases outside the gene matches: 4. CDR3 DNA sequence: TGCGCCAGCAGCCAGTTCAGGGGGGATGAAAAACTGTTTTTT. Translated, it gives CASSQFRGDEKLFF.

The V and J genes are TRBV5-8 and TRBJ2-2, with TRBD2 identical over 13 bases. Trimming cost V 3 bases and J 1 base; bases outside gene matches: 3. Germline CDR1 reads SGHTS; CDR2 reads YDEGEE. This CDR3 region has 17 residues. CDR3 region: CASSWGLAGWNTGELFF. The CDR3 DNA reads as TGTGCCAGCAGCTGGGGACTAGCGGGGTGGAACACCGGGGAGCTGTTTTTT. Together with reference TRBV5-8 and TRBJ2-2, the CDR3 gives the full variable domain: EAGVTQSPTHLIKTRGQQATLRCSPISGHTSVYWYQQALGLGLQFLLWYDEGEERNRGNFPPRFSGRQFPNYSSELNVNALELEDSALYLCASSWGLAGWNTGELFFGEGSRLTVL.

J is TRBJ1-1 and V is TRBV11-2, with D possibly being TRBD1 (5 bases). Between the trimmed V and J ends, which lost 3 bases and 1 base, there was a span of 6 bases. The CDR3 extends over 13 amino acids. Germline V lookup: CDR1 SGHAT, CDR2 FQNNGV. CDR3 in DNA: TGTGCCAGCAGCTTGACAGAGAACACTGAAGCTTTCTTT. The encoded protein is CASSLTENTEAFF.

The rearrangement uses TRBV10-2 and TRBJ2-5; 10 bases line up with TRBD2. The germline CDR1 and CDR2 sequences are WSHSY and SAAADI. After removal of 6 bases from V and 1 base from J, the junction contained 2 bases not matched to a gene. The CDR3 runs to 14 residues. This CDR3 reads CASRLAGGQETQYF. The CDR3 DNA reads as TGCGCCAGCAGGTTAGCGGGGGGCCAAGAGACCCAGTACTTC.

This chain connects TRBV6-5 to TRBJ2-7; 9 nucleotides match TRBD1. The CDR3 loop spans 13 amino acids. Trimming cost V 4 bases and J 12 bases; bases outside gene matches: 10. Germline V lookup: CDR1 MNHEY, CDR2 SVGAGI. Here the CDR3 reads CASSSESGTGLYF. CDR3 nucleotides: TGTGCCAGCAGTTCGGAATCCGGGACAGGGTTGTACTTC.

CDR3 region: CASSPFTRGQSTGELFF. The DNA for the CDR3 is TGTGCCAGCTCACCATTTACCCGAGGGCAATCGACCGGGGAGCTGTTTTTT. J is TRBJ2-2 and V is TRBV18; TRBD2 is a possible D gene (5 bases). V was trimmed by 2 bases and J by 5 bases, leaving 18 bases between them. The CDR3 has 17 amino acids. The germline CDR1 and CDR2 sequences are KGHSH and LQKENI. The full variable domain, in which reference TRBV18 and TRBJ2-2 provide the parts outside the CDR3, is NAGVMQNPRHLVRRRGQEARLRCSPMKGHSHVYWYRQLPEEGLKFMVYLQKENIIDESGMPKERFSAEFPKEGPSILRIQQVVRGDSAAYFCASSPFTRGQSTGELFFGEGSRLTVL.